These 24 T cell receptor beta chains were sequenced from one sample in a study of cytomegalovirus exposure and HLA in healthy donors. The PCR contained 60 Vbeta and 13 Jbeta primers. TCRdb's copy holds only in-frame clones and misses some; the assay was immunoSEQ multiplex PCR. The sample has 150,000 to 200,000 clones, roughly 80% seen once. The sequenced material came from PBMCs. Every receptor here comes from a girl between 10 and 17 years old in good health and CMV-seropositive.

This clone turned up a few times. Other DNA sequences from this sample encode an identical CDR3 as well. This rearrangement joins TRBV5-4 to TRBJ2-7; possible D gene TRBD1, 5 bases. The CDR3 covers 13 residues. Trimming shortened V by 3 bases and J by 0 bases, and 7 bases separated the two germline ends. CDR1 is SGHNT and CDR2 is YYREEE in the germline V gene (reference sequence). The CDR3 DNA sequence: TGTGCCAGCAGCTCTGACAGCTCCTACGAGCAGTACTTC. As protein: CASSSDSSYEQYF.

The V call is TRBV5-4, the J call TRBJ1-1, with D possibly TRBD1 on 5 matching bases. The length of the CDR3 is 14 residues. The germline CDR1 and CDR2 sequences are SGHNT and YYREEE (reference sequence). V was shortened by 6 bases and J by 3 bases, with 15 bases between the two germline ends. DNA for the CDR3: TGTGCCAGCACCCCCAAGCGGGGGGACACTGAAGCTTTCTTT. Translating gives CASTPKRGDTEAFF.

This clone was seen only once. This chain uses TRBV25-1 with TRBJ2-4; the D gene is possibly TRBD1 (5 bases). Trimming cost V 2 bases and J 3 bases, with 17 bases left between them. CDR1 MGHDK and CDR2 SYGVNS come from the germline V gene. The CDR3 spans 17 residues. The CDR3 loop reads CASSEKVGLTGKNIQYF. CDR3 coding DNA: TGTGCCAGCAGTGAAAAGGTGGGGCTAACGGGCAAAAACATTCAGTACTTC.

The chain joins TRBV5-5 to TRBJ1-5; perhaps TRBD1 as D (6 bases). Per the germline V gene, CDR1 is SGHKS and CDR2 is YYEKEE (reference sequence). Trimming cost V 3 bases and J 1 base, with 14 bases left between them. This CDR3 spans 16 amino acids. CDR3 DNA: TGTGCCAGCAGCTCCATGAGGGGGGGGAGCAATCAGCCCCAGCATTTT. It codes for CASSSMRGGSNQPQHF.

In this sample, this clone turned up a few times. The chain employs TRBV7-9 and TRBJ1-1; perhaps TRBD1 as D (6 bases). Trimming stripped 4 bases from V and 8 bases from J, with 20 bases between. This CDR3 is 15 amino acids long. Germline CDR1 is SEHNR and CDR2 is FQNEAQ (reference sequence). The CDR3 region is CASSSSATGTPEAFF. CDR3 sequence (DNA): TGTGCCAGCAGCTCCTCAGCGACCGGGACACCCGAAGCTTTCTTT.

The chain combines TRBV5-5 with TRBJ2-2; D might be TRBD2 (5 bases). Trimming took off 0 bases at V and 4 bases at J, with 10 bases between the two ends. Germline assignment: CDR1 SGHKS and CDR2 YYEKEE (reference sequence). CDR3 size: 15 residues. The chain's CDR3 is CASSLEWERTGELFF. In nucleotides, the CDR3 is TGTGCCAGCAGCTTGGAGTGGGAGCGCACCGGGGAGCTGTTTTTT.

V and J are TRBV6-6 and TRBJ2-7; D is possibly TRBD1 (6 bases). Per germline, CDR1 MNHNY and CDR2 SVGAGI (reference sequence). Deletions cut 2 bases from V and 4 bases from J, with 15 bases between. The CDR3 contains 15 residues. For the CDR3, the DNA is TGTGCCAGCAGTTACGGACAGAAAACAATTTACGAGCAGTACTTC. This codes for CASSYGQKTIYEQYF.

The CDR3 reads CASSRTGSYNEQFF. The DNA of the CDR3 is TGTGCCAGCAGCCGCACCGGGAGCTACAATGAGCAGTTCTTC. The chain joins TRBV6-6 to TRBJ2-1, with a tentative D call TRBD2 (6 bases). The V gene's germline CDR1 is MNHNY and CDR2 SVGAGI (reference sequence). The germline V and J ends were trimmed by 6 bases and 3 bases, with 12 bases remaining between them. The CDR3 has 14 amino acids.

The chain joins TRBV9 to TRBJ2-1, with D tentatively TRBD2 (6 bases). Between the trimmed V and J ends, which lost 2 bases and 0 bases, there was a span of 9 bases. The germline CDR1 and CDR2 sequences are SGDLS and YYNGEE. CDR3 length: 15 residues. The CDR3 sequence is CASSVRDSSYNEQFF. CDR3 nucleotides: TGTGCCAGCAGCGTCCGGGACTCCTCCTACAATGAGCAGTTCTTC.

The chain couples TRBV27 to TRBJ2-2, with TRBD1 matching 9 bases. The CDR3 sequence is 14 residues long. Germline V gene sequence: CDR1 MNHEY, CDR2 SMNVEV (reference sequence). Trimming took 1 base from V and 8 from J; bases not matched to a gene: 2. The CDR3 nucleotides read TGTGCCAGCAGTTTATGGGACAGGGTGGGGGAGCTGTTTTTT. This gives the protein CASSLWDRVGELFF.

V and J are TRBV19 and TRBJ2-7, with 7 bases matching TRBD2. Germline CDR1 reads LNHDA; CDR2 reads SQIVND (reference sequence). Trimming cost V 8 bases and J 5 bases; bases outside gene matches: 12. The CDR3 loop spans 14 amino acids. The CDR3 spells CASSQGGSSHEQYF. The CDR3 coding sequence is TGTGCCAGTTCCCAGGGAGGGAGCAGCCACGAGCAGTACTTC. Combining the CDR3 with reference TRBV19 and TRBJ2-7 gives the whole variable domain DGGITQSPKYLFRKEGQNVTLSCEQNLNHDAMYWYRQDPGQGLRLIYYSQIVNDFQKGDIAEGYSVSREKKESFPLTVTSAQKNPTAFYLCASSQGGSSHEQYFGPGTRLTVT.

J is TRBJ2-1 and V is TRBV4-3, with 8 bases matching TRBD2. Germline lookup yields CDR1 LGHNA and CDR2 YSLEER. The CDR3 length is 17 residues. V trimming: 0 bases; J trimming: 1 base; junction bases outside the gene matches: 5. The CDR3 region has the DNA TGCGCCAGCAGCCAAGATGCTGCGGGAGGTTCCTACAATGAGCAGTTCTTC. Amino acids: CASSQDAAGGSYNEQFF.

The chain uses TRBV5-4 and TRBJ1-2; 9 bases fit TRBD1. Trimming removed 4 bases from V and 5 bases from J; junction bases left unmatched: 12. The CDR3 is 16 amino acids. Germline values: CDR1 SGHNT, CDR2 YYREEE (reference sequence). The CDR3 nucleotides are TGTGCCAGCAGCCGAGGTCTGGGACAGGGAAGATATGGCTACACCTTC. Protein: CASSRGLGQGRYGYTF.

In DNA, the CDR3 is TGTGCCAGCAGCGCACAGACGAACACTGAAGCTTTCTTT. Its protein is CASSAQTNTEAFF. The rearrangement joins TRBV11-1 to TRBJ1-1, with D unclear. Germline V CDR1 and CDR2: SGHAT, FQDESV (reference sequence). The CDR3 has 13 residues. Trimming took 5 bases from V and 1 from J, leaving 8 bases between them. The full variable domain, in which reference TRBV11-1 and TRBJ1-1 provide the parts outside the CDR3, is EAEVAQSPRYKITEKSQAVAFWCDPISGHATLYWYRQILGQGPELLVQFQDESVVDDSQLPKDRFSAERLKGVDSTLKIQPAELGDSAMYLCASSAQTNTEAFFGQGTRLTVV.

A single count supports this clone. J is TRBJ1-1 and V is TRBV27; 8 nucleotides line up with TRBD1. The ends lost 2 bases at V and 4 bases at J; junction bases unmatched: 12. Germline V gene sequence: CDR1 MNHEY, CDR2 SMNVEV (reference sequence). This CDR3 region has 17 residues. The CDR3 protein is CASSLGPGGVRVTEAFF. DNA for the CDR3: TGTGCCAGCAGTTTAGGGCCAGGGGGCGTGCGGGTCACTGAAGCTTTCTTT.

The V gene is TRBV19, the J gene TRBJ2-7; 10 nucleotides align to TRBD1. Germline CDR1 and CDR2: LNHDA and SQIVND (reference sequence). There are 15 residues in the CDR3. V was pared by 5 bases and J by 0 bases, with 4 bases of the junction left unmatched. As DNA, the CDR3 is TGTGCCAGTAGTCCAGGACAGGGGGTCTCCTACGAGCAGTACTTC. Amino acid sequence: CASSPGQGVSYEQYF. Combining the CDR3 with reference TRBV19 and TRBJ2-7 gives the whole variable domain DGGITQSPKYLFRKEGQNVTLSCEQNLNHDAMYWYRQDPGQGLRLIYYSQIVNDFQKGDIAEGYSVSREKKESFPLTVTSAQKNPTAFYLCASSPGQGVSYEQYFGPGTRLTVT.

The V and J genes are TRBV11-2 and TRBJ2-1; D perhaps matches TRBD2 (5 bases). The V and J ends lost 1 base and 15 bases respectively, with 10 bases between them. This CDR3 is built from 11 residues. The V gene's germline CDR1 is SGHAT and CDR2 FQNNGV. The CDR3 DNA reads TGTGCCAGCAGCTTAGGTAGGGAGTGGTTCTTC. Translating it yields CASSLGREWFF.

The CDR3, as DNA: TGTGCCAGCAGCGTAGGAGGGGGCCTCACTGAAGCTTTCTTT. It translates to CASSVGGGLTEAFF. The chain carries TRBV9 and TRBJ1-1, with TRBD1 matching 7 bases. The junction had 3 bases not matched to a gene; V was cut back by 0 bases and J by 4 bases. CDR1 SGDLS and CDR2 YYNGEE come from the germline V gene. CDR3 length: 14 amino acids.

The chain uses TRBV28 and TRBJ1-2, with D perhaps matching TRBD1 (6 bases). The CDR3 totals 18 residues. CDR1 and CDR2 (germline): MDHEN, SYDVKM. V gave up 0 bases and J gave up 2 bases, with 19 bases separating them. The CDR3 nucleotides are TGTGCCAGCAGTTTATGGTGGCAGGGGCCGATAAAAAACTATGGCTACACCTTC. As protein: CASSLWWQGPIKNYGYTF.

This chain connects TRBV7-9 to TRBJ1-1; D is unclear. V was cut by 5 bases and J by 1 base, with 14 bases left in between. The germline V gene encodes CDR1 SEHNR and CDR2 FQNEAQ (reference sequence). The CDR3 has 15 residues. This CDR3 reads CASSRLAPWNTEAFF. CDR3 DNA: TGTGCCAGCAGCCGACTCGCCCCCTGGAACACTGAAGCTTTCTTT.

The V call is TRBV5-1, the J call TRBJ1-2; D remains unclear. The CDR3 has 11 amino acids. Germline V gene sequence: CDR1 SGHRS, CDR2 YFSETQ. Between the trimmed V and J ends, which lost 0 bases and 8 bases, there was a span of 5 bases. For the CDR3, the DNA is TGCGCCAGCAGCTTGGATGGCGGCTACACCTTC. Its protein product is CASSLDGGYTF.

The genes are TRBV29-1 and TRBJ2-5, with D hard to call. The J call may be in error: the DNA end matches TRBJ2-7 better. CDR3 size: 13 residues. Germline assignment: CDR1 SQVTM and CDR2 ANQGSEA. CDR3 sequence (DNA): TGCAGCGTGATCATCCGGTCTCCCTACGAGCAGTACTTC. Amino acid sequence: CSVIIRSPYEQYF.

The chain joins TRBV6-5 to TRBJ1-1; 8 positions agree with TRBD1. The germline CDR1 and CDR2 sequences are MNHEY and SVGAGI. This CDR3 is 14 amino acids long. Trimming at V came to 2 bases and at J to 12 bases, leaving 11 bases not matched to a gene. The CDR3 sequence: CASSYELGQEVTFF. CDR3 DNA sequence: TGTGCCAGCAGTTACGAGTTGGGACAGGAGGTGACTTTCTTT.

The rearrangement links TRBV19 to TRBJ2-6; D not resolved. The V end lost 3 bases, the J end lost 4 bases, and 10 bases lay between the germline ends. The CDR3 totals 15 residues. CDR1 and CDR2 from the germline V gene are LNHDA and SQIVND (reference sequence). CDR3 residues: CASSILGQGANVLTF. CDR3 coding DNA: TGTGCCAGTAGTATCCTTGGGCAGGGGGCCAACGTCCTGACTTTC.